The T cell receptor (delta chain) under discussion was sequenced for a study of gamma-delta chains in newborns, infants, children. The overall study: Microbial exposure reportedly drives polyclonal innate γδ T cell expansion after birth.

This clone came up a few times. This DNA's translation and the protein TCRdb lists, from a much larger clone, do not match at residue 7, likely due to a read error; the protein shown is translated from the DNA. TCRdb re-called the reads through CATT. The sample comprises roughly 5,000 delta-chain clones, 3% of which are singletons, and 15% rests with the top ten. The TCR originated in a child who was a newborn, infant or young child, either healthy, febrile or measles-vaccinated (not recorded which). The sample was blood.

In nucleotides, the CDR3 is TGTGCCTGTGACGTCAGGGTTTCGACCGCCTGGGACACCCGACAGATGTTTTTC. Residues: CACDVRVSTAWDTRQMFF. The rearrangement uses TRDV2 and TRDJ3; D is undetermined. V was shortened by 3 bases and J by 2 bases, with 16 bases between the two germline ends. The CDR3 length is 18 residues. CDR1 GEAIGNYY and CDR2 EKD come from the germline V gene.